The clone carrying this T cell receptor beta chain appeared a single time. The sample belongs to a study of blood T cell repertoires in COVID-19. At the level of the study: The United States, Italy and Spain provided the acute and convalescent COVID-19 samples. Sources were T cells, B-cell-depleted T cells, or PBMCs; the material itself was cDNA or gDNA.

In the source study's methods: Amplification with reference gene primers provided the estimates of nucleated cell counts. Method: immunoSEQ multiplex PCR; TCRdb's copy keeps in-frame clones and lacks some. Clone size and V and J calls were adopted from that table, with D and trimming inferred from the DNA. The table lists 200,000 to 250,000 clones, roughly nine tenths of them singletons, with 6.2% in the top ten. The CDR3 spans 14 residues. Germline values: CDR1 KGHDR, CDR2 SFDVKD. The germline V and J ends were trimmed by 3 bases and 5 bases, with 13 bases remaining between them. This chain links TRBV24-1 with TRBJ2-7, with D perhaps matching TRBD1 (6 bases). The specimen sequenced was peripheral blood. The receptor's source is a man aged 55 to 69 with acute or convalescent COVID-19. The DNA for the CDR3 is TGTGCCACCAGTGATAACAGGGTGTCCCACGAGCAGTACTTC. Translating it yields CATSDNRVSHEQYF.